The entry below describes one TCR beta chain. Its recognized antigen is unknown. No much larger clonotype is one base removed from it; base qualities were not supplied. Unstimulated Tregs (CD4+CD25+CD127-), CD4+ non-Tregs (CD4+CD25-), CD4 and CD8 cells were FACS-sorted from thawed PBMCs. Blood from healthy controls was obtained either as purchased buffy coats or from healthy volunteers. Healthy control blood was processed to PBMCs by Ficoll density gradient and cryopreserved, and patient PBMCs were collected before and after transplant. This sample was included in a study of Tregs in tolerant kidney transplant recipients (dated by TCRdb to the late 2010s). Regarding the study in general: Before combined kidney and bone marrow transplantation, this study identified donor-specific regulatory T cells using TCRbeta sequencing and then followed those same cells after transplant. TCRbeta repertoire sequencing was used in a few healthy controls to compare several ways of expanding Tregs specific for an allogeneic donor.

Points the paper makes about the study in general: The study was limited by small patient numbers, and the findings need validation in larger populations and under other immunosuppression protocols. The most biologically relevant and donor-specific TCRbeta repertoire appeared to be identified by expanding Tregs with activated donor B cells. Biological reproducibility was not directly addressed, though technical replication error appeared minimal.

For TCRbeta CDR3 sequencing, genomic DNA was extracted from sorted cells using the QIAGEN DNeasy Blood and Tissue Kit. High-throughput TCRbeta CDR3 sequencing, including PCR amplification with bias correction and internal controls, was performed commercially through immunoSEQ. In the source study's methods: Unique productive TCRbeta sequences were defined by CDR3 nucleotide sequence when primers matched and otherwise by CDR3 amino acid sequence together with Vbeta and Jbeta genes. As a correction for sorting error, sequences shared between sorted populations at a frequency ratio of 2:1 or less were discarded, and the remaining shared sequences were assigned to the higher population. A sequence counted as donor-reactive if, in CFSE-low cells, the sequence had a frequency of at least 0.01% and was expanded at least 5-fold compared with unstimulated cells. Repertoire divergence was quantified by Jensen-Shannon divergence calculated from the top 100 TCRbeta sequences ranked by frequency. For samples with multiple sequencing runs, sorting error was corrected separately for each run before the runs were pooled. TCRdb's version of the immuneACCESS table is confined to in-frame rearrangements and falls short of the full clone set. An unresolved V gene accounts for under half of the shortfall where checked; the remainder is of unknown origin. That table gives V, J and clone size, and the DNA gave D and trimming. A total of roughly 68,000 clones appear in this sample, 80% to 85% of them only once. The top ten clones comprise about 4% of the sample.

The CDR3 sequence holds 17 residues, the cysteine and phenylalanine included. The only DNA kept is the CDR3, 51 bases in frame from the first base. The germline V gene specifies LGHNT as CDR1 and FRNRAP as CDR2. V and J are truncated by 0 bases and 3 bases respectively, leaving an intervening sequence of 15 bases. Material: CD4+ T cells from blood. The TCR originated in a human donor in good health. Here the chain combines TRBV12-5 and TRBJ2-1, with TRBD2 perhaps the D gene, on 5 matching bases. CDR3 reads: CASGLVVRRDLYNEQFF. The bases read TGTGCTAGTGGTTTGGTAGTGAGACGGGATCTCTACAATGAGCAGTTCTTC.